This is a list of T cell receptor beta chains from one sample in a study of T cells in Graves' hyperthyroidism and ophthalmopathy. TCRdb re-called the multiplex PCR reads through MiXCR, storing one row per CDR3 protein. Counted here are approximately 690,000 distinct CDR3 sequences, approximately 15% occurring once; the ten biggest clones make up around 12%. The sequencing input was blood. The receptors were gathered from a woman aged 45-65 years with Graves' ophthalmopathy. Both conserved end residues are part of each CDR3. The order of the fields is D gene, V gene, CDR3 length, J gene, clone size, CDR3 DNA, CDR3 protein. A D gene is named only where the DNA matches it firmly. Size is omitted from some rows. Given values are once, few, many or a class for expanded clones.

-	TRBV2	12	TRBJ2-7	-	TGTGCCAGCACCCCAAATCTCTACGAGCAGTACTTC	CASTPNLYEQYF
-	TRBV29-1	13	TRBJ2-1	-	TGCAGCGTTCGTCACCGGGGATACAATGAGCAGTTCTTC	CSVRHRGYNEQFF
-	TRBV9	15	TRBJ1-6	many	TGTGCCAGCAGCTTGGACAACTCCTATAATTCACCCCTCCACTTT	CASSLDNSYNSPLHF
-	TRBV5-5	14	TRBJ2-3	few	TGTGCCAGCAGTTCTACCACTAGCACAGATACGCAGTATTTT	CASSSTTSTDTQYF
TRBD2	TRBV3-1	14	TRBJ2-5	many	TGTGCCAGCAGCCGACTAGCGGGACAAGAGACCCAGTACTTC	CASSRLAGQETQYF
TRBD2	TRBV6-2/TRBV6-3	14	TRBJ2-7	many	TGTGCCAGCAGCTCTAGCGGTACCACTTACGAGCAGTACTTC	CASSSSGTTYEQYF
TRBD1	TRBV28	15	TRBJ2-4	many	TGTGCCAGCAGTAATCCGGGACAGGGTGAAAACATTCAGTACTTC	CASSNPGQGENIQYF
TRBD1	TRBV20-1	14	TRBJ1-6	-	TGCAGTGCTAGAGAAATACAGGGGTCCTCACCCCTCCACTTT	CSAREIQGSSPLHF
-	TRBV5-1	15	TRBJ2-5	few	TGCGCCAGCAGCTTGTCAGGGGTTGACCAAGAGACCCAGTACTTC	CASSLSGVDQETQYF
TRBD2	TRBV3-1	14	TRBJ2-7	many	TGTGCCAGCAGGGGACTAGCGGACTCCTACGAGCAGTACTTC	CASRGLADSYEQYF
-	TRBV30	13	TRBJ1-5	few	TGTGCCTGGGCTGACGGGACAAATCAGCCCCAGCATTTT	CAWADGTNQPQHF
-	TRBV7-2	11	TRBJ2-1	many	TGTGCCAGCAGTATGTGGGGTGAGCAGTTCTTC	CASSMWGEQFF
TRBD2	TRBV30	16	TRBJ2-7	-	TGTGCCTGGAGTGTACGGGGCGGGAGGGGCTCCTACGAGCAGTACTTC	CAWSVRGGRGSYEQYF
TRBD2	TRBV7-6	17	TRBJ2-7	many	TGTGCCAGCAGCTTCTCCGGGGGCGGACTAGCGGGTGGAGAGCAGTACTTC	CASSFSGGGLAGGEQYF
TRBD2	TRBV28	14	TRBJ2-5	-	TGTGCCAGCAGTGGAAGCGGGAGATCAGAGACCCAGTACTTC	CASSGSGRSETQYF
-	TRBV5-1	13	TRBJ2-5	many	TGCGCCAGCAGCTTGGTCGTACCGAACCCCCAGTACTTC	CASSLVVPNPQYF
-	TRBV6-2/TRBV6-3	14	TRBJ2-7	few	TGTGCCAGCAGTGGGGACAGGGGACTAGCTAAGCAGTACTTC	CASSGDRGLAKQYF
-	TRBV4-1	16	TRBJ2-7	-	TGCGCCAGCAGACAAGAGGTAGGAGACTACCACTACGAGCAGTACTTC	CASRQEVGDYHYEQYF
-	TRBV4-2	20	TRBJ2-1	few	TGTGCCAGCAGCCAAGAGGGACTTGGGGGTCAGATAACTCGTTCCCATGAGCAGTTCTTC	CASSQEGLGGQITRSHEQFF
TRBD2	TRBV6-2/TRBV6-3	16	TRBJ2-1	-	TGTGCCAGCAGTTGGGAGGGGTCCCTGTTTAGCAATGAGCAGTTCTTC	CASSWEGSLFSNEQFF
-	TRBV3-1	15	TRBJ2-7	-	TGTGCCAGCAGCCAATCGATCGGCACCCCCTACGAGCAGTACTTC	CASSQSIGTPYEQYF
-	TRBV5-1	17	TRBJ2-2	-	TGCGCCAGCAGCTTGGCCGTTGCGGTACAGGGTGCCGGGGAGCTGTTTTTT	CASSLAVAVQGAGELFF
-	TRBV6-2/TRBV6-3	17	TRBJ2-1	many	TGTGCCAGCAGTTATTCCCCAGTTAGCGGACTCTACAATGAGCAGTTCTTC	CASSYSPVSGLYNEQFF
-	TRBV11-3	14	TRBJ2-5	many	TGTGCCAGCAGCTTGGCCGGGAGACCGGAGACCCAGTACTTC	CASSLAGRPETQYF
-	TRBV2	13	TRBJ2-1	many	TGTGCCAGCAGTGTTCAAGGAAACAATGAGCAGTTCTTC	CASSVQGNNEQFF
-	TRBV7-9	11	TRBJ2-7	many	TGTGCCAGCAGCTCAGACTACGAGCAGTACTTC	CASSSDYEQYF